This TCR beta chain was retrieved from a study of shared clonotypes between healthy human individuals. Study background: Ranging from 18 to 49 in age, donors were two women and a few men. For every donor, three CD4 naive, three CD4 memory, two CD8 naive and one CD8 memory plates were used. General observations from the study: It was the few donors that limited the genetic and exposure-history diversity represented.

This table comes from immunoSEQ multiplex PCR, and its TCRdb copy is limited to in-frame clones, with some not included. Of millions of clones listed, around nine tenths are singletons. This CDR3 is built from 14 residues. The V gene's germline CDR1 is SNHLY and CDR2 FYNNEI. J gave up 3 bases and V 5 bases, and 4 bases lay outside the gene matches. About this clone itself: What it binds is unknown. Other DNA sequences in the same sample also yield this CDR3.

This chain uses TRBV2 with TRBJ2-7, with 10 bases fitting TRBD1. The TCR was taken from a man between 18 and 35 years old in good health. The sequencing sample was made of naive CD4+ T cells sorted from blood. The sample's subset: CD45RA+ positively selected. CDR3 DNA sequence: TGTGCCAGCAGTCCCGGGACAGGGGACTACGAGCAGTACTTC. Amino acid sequence: CASSPGTGDYEQYF.